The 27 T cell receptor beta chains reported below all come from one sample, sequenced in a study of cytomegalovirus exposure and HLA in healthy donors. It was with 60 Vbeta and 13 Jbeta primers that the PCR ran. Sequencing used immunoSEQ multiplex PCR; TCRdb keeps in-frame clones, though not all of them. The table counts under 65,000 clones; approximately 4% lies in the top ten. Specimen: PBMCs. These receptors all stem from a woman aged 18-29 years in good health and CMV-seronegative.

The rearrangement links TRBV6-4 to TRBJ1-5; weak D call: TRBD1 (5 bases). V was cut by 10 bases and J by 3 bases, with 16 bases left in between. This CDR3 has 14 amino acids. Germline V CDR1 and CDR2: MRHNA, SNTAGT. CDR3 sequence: CATIHKGPNQPQHF. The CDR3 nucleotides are TGTGCCACCATTCATAAGGGGCCCAATCAGCCCCAGCATTTT.

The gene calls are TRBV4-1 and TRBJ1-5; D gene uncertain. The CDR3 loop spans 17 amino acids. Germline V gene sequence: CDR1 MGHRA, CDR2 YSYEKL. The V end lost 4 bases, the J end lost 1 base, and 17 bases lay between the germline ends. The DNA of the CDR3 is TGCGCCAGCAGCCCCTCTTCCCTTAGAAGCAGCAATCAGCCCCAGCATTTT. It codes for CASSPSSLRSSNQPQHF.

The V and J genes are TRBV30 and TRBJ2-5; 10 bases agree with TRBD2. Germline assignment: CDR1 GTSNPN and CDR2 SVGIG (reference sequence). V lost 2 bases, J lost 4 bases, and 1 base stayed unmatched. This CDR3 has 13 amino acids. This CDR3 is CAWSLAGAETQYF. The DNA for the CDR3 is TGTGCCTGGAGTCTAGCGGGAGCAGAGACCCAGTACTTC.

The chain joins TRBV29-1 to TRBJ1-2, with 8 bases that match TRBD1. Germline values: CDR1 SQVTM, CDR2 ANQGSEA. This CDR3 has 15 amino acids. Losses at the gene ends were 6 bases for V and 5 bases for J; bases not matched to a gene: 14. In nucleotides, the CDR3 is TGCAGCGTCGCTAAGACCGGGACAGGTCCTTATGGCTACACCTTC. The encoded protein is CSVAKTGTGPYGYTF.

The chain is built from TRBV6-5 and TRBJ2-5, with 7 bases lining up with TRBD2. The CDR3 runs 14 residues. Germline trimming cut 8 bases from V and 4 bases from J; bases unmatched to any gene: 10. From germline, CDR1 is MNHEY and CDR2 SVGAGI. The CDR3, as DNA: TGTGCCAGCGCCCCACTAGCGTCCTCAGAGACCCAGTACTTC. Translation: CASAPLASSETQYF.

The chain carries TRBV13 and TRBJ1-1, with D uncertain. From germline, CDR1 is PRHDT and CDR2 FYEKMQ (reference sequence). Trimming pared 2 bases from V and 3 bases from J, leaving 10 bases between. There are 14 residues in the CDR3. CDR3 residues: CASSLRAIDTEAFF. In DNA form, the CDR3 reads TGTGCCAGCAGCTTACGAGCTATCGACACTGAAGCTTTCTTT.

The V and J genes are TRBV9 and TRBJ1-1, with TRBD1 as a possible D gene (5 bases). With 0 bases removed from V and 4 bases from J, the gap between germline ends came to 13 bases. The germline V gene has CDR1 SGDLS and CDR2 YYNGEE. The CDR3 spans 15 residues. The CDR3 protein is CASSVGGGPTTEAFF. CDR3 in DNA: TGTGCCAGCAGCGTAGGGGGGGGACCGACCACTGAAGCTTTCTTT.

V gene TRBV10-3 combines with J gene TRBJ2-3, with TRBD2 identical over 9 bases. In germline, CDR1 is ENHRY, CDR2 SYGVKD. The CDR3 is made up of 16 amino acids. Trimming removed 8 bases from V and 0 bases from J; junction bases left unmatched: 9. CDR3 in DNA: TGTGCCATCCGAAGCGGGCTAGCGGGGAGCACAGATACGCAGTATTTT. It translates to CAIRSGLAGSTDTQYF.

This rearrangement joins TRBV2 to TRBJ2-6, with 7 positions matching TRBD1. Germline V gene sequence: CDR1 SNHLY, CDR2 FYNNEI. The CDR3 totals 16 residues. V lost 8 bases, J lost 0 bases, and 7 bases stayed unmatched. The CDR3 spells CASQGDIRSGANVLTF. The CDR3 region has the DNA TGTGCCAGCCAGGGGGACATCCGCTCTGGGGCCAACGTCCTGACTTTC.

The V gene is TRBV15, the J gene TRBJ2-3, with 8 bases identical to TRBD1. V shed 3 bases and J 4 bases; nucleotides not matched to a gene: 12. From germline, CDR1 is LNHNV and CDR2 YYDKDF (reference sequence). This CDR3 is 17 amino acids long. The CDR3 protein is CATSSSAGAQGADTQYF. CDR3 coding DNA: TGTGCCACCAGCAGTAGCGCCGGAGCACAGGGGGCAGATACGCAGTATTTT.

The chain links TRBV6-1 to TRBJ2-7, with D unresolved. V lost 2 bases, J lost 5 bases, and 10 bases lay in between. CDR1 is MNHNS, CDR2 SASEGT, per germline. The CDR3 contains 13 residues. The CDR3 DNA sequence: TGTGCCAGCAGTGAAACTGTTAGCCACGAGCAGTACTTC. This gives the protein CASSETVSHEQYF.

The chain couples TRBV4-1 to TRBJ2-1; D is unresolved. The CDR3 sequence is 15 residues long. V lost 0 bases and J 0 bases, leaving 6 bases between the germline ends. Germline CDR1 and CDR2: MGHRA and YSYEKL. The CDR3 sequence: CASSQEPGSYNEQFF. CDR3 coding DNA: TGCGCCAGCAGCCAAGAACCGGGCTCCTACAATGAGCAGTTCTTC.

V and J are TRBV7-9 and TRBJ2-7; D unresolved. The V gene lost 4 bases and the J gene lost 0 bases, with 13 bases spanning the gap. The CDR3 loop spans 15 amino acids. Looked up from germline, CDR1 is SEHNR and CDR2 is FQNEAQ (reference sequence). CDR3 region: CASSSNQEYSYEQYF. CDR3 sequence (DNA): TGTGCCAGCAGCTCCAATCAGGAATACTCCTACGAGCAGTACTTC.

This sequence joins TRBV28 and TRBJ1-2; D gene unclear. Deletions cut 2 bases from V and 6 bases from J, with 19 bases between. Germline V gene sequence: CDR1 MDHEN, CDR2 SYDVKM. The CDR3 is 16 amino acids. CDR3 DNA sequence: TGTGCCAGCAGTTTAGGCAGCGTAACCCGTTCTGATGGCTACACCTTC. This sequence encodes CASSLGSVTRSDGYTF.

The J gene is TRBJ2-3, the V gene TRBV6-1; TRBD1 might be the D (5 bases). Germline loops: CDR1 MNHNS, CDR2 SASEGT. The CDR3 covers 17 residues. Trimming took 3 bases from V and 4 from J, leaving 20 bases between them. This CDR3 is CASSEPPHQGWADTQYF. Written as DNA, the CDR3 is TGTGCCAGCAGTGAGCCCCCCCATCAGGGTTGGGCAGATACGCAGTATTTT.

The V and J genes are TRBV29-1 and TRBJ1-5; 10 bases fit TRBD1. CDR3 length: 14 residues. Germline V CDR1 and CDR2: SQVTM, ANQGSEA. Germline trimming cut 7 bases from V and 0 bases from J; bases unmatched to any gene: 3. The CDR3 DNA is TGCAGCGCCTGGGACAGGGGTAGCAATCAGCCCCAGCATTTT. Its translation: CSAWDRGSNQPQHF.

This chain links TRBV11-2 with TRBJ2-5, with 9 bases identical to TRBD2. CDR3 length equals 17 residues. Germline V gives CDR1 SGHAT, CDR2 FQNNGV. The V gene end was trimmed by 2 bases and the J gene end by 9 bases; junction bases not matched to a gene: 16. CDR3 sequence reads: CASSLTEKRGDLRAQYF. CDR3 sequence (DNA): TGTGCCAGCAGCTTAACCGAGAAGCGGGGGGACCTCCGGGCCCAGTACTTC.

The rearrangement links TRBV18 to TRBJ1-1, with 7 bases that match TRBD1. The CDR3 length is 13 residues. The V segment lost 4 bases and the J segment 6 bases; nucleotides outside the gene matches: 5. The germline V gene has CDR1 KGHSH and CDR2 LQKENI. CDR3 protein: CASSRQGSAEAFF. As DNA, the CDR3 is TGTGCCAGCTCACGACAGGGATCGGCTGAAGCTTTCTTT.

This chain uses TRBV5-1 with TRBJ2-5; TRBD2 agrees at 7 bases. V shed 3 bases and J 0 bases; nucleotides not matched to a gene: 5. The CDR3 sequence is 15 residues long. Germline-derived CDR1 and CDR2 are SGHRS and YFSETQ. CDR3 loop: CASSSGEGNQETQYF. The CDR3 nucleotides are TGCGCCAGCAGCTCTGGGGAGGGGAACCAAGAGACCCAGTACTTC.

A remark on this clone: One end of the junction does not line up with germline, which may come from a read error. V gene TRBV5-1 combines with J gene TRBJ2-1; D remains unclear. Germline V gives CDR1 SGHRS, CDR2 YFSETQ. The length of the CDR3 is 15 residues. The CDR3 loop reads CASSIAVSSDNEQFF. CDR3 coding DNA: TGCGCCAGCAGTATTGCGGTGAGCTCCGACAATGAGCAGTTCTTC.

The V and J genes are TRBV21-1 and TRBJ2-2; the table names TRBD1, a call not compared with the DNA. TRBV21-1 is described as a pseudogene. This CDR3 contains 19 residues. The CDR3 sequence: CASSRQGQHPDIDTGELFF. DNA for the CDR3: TGTGCCAGCAGCCGGCAGGGACAGCACCCCGATATAGACACCGGGGAGCTGTTTTTT.

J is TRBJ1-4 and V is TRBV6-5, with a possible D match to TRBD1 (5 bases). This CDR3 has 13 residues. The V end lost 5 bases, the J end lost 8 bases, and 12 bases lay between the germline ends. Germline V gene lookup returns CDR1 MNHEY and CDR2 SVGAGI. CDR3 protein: CASSHRSYEKLFF. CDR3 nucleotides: TGTGCCAGCAGTCACAGGTCTTACGAAAAACTGTTTTTT.

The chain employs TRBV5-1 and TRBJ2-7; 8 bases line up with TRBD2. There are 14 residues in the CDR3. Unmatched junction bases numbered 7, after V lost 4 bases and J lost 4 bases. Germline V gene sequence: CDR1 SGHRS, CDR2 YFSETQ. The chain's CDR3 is CASSLAGGEYEQYF. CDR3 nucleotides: TGCGCCAGCAGCCTCGCCGGGGGGGAATACGAGCAGTACTTC.

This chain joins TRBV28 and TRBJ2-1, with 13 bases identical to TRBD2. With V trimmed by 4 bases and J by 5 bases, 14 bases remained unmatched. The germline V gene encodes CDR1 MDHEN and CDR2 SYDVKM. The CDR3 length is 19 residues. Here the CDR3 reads CASSSPGLAGPLLNNEQFF. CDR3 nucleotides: TGTGCCAGCAGTTCACCGGGACTAGCGGGGCCCCTCCTAAACAATGAGCAGTTCTTC.

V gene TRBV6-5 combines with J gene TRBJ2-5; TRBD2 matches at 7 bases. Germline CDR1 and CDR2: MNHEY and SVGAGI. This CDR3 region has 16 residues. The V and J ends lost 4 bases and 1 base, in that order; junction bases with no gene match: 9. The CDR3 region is CASSSISLATQETQYF. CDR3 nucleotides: TGTGCCAGCAGTTCCATCTCACTAGCGACCCAAGAGACCCAGTACTTC.

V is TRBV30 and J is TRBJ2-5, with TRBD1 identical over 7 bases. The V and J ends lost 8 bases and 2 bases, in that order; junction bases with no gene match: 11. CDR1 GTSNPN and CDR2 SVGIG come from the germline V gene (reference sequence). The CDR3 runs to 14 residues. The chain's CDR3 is CAGYDRDDQETQYF. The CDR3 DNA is TGTGCCGGTTACGACAGGGACGATCAAGAGACCCAGTACTTC.

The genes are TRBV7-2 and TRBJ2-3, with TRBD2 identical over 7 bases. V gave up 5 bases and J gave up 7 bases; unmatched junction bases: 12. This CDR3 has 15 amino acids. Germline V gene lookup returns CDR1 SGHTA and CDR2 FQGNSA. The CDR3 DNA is TGTGCCAGCAGCCTGACTGGCGGGAGTTCTTATACGCAGTATTTT. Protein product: CASSLTGGSSYTQYF.